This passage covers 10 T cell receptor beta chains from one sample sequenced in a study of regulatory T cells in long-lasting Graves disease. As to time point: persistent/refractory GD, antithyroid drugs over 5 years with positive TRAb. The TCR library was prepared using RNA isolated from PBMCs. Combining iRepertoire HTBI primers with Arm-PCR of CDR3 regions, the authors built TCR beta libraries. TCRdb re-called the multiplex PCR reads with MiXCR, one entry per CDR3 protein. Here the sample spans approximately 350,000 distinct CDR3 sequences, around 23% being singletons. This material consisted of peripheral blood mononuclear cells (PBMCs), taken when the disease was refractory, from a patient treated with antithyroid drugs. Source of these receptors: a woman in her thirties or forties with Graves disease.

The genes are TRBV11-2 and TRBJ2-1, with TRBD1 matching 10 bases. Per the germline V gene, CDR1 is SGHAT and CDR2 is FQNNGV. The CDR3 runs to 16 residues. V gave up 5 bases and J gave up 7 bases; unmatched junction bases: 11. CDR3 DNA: TGTGCCAGCAGCACCTGGGAGACAGGGGGCTATAATGAGCAGTTCTTC. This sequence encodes CASSTWETGGYNEQFF.

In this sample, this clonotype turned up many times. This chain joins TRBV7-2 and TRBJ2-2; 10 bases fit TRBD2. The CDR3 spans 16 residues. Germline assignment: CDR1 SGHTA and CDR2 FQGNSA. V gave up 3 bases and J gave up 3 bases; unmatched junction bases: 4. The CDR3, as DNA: TGTGCCAGCAGCTTTCCTAGCGGGAGTTACACCGGGGAGCTGTTTTTT. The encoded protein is CASSFPSGSYTGELFF.

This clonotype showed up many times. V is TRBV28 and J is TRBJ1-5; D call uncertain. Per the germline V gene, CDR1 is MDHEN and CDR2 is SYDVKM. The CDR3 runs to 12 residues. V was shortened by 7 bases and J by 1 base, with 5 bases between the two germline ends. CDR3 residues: CASKRSNQPQHF. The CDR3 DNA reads TGTGCCAGCAAGAGGAGCAATCAGCCCCAGCATTTT.

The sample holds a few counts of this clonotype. CDR3 in amino acids: CASSLSGQGSEKLFF. CDR3 nucleotide sequence: TGCGCCAGCAGCTTGTCCGGACAGGGCTCTGAGAAACTGTTTTTT. The chain employs TRBV5-1 and TRBJ1-4, with 8 bases aligning to TRBD1. Germline values: CDR1 SGHRS, CDR2 YFSETQ. Trimming took 1 base from V and 11 from J; bases not matched to a gene: 10. The CDR3 consists of 15 residues.

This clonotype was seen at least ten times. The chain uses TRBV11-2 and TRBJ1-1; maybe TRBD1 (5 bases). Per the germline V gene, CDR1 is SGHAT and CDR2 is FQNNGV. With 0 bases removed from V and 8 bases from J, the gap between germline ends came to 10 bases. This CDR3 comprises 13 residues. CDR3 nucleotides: TGTGCCAGCAGCTTAGATATTGAGGGGGAAGCTTTCTTT. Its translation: CASSLDIEGEAFF. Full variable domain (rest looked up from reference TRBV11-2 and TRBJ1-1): EAGVAQSPRYKIIEKRQSVAFWCNPISGHATLYWYQQILGQGPKLLIQFQNNGVVDDSQLPKDRFSAERLKGVDSTLKIQPAKLEDSAVYLCASSLDIEGEAFFGQGTRLTVV.

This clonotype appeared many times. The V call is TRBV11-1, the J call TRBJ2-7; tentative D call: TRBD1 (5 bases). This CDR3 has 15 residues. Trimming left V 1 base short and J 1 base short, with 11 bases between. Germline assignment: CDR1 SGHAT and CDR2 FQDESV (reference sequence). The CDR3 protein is CASSLGTQRSYEQYF. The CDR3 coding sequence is TGTGCCAGCAGCTTAGGGACACAAAGATCCTACGAGCAGTACTTC.

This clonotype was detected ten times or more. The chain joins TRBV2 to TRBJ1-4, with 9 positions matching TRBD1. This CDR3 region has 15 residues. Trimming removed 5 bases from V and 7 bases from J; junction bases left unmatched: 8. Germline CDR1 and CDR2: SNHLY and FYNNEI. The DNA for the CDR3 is TGTGCCAGCAGTTCTCCGGGACAGGGAAGTGAAAAACTGTTTTTT. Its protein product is CASSSPGQGSEKLFF.

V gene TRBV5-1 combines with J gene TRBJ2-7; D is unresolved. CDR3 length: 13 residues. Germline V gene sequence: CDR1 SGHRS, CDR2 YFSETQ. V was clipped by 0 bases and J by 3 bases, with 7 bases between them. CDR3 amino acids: CASSLEENYEQYF. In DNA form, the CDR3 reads TGCGCCAGCAGCTTGGAGGAAAACTACGAGCAGTACTTC.

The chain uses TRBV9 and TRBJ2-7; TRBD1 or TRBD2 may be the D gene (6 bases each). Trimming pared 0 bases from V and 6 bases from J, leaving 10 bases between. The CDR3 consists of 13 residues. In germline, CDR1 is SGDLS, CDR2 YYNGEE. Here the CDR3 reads CASSVEGGREQYF. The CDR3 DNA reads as TGTGCCAGCAGCGTAGAAGGGGGGCGCGAGCAGTACTTC. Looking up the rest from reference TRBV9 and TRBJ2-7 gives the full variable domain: DSGVTQTPKHLITATGQRVTLRCSPRSGDLSVYWYQQSLDQGLQFLIQYYNGEERAKGNILERFSAQQFPDLHSELNLSSLELGDSALYFCASSVEGGREQYFGPGTRLTVT.

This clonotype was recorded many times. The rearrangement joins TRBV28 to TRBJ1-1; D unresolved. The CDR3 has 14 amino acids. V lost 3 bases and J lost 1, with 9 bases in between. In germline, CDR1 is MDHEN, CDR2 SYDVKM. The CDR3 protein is CASSFPGRNTEAFF. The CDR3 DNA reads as TGTGCCAGCAGTTTCCCCGGGAGGAACACTGAAGCTTTCTTT.